Given below is one T cell receptor (beta chain) in context. This clonotype was seen ten or more times. What antigen it recognizes has not been identified. No base quality values were provided; no much bigger clone lies one nucleotide off. Data came from an Illumina MiSeq. TCRdb reanalyzed the raw reads on its own, using fastp at Q25 for trimming and MiXCR for clone calling, and kept in-frame beta chains. Every entry covers one CDR3 protein and lists the most common genes and DNA from its rows. The sample table records tens of thousands of distinct CDR3 sequences; more than 10% of these occur just once. The biggest ten clones account for approximately 8% of the sample. This sample is part of a study of type 1 regulatory T cells (dated by TCRdb to about 2021). In the study overall: An in vitro protocol by which a Tr1-enriched, alloantigen-specific CD4 T cell product named T-allo10 was generated was characterized in the study. T-allo10 was being tested clinically in patients with hematological malignancies who were undergoing allogeneic hematopoietic stem cell transplantation.

The investigation overall reported the following: Compared with non-Tr1 cells, Tr1 cells had a narrower TCR repertoire, and the study took this difference to reflect clonal expansion driven by alloantigen.

V ends up 3 bases short and J 8 bases short, with an unmatched junction base count of 5. Taken from the germline V gene, the CDR1 and CDR2 loops are SGHTA and FQGNSA. Its CDR3 holds 14 amino acids, cysteine through phenylalanine. The entry retains the CDR3 DNA only, 42 bases that are in frame from base 1. The origin of this receptor is a human donor in good health. What was sequenced was cultured non-Tr1 T cells, either the whole culture or a sorted T cell fraction (not recorded which). The sample's cell subset or site, from its label and the paper: non-Tr1 population from the T-allo10 product. The sequence joins TRBV7-2 to TRBJ2-1, with 9 middle bases fitting TRBD2. Here is the DNA: TGTGCCAGCAGCTTTCTAGCGGGAAGGGATGAGCAGTTCTTC. Its product reads: CASSFLAGRDEQFF.